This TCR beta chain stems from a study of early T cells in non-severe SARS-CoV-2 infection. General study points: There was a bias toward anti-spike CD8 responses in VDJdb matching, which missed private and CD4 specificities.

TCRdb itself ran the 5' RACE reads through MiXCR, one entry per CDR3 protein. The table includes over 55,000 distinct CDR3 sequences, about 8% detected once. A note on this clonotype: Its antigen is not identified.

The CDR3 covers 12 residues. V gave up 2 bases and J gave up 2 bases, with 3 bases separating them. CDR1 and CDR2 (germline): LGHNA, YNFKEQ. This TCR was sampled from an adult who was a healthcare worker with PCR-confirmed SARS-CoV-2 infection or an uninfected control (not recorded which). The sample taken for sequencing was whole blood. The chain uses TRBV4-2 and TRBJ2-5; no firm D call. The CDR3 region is CASSQPQETQYF. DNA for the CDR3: TGTGCCAGCAGCCAACCGCAAGAGACCCAGTACTTC.